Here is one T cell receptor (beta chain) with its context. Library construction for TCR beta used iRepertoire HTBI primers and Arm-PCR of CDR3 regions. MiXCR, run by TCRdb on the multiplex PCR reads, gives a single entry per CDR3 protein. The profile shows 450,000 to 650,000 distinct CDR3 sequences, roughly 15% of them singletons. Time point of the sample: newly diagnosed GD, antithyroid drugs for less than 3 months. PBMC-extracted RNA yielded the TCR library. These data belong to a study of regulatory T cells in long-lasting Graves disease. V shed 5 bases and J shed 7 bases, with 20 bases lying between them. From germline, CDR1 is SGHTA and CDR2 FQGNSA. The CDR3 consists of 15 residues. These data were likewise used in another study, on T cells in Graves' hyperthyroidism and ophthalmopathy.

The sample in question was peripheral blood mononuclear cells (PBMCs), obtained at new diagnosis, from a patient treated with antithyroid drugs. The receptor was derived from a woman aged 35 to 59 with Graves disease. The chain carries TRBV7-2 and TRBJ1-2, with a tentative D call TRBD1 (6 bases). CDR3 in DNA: TGTGCCAGCAGCGGTTTAGGGGGGCCCACGTCTGGCTACACCTTC. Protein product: CASSGLGGPTSGYTF.